These 7 T cell receptor beta chains originate from one sample sequenced in a study of blood T cell repertoires in COVID-19. Using immunoSEQ multiplex PCR, the repertoire was profiled, and TCRdb retains in-frame clones only, with some absent. Seen here are 190,000 or so clones, 88% observed once, and the top ten hold more than 3.5%. Specimen: peripheral blood. The origin of the receptors is a woman aged 25 to 45 with acute or convalescent COVID-19.

The chain uses TRBV5-1 and TRBJ2-2, with 7 positions matching TRBD1. With 4 bases clipped from V and 4 bases from J, the junction kept 1 base outside the gene matches. CDR3 length: 13 residues. From germline, CDR1 is SGHRS and CDR2 YFSETQ. As DNA, the CDR3 is TGCGCCAGCAGCACAGGGGCCACCGGGGAGCTGTTTTTT. It yields the protein CASSTGATGELFF.

The chain combines TRBV29-1 with TRBJ2-1; 12 nucleotides align to TRBD2. The V gene's germline CDR1 is SQVTM and CDR2 ANQGSEA. The length of the CDR3 is 14 residues. The V gene end was trimmed by 5 bases and the J gene end by 8 bases; junction bases not matched to a gene: 7. CDR3 in DNA: TGCAGCGTTAGGATGACTAGCGGGAGTGATGAGCAGTTCTTC. It yields the protein CSVRMTSGSDEQFF.

The V call is TRBV6-5, the J call TRBJ1-5, with 8 bases fitting TRBD1. This CDR3 spans 14 amino acids. Germline trimming cut 6 bases from V and 4 bases from J; bases unmatched to any gene: 5. Germline CDR1 MNHEY, CDR2 SVGAGI. The CDR3 sequence: CASRGGQGNQPQHF. The CDR3 region has the DNA TGTGCCAGCAGGGGTGGACAGGGAAATCAGCCCCAGCATTTT.

This clone was observed a handful of times. V usage is TRBV5-8 and J usage is TRBJ1-1; 7 nucleotides align to TRBD1. This CDR3 comprises 14 residues. CDR1 is SGHTS and CDR2 is YDEGEE in the germline V gene. Losses at the gene ends were 5 bases for V and 3 bases for J; bases not matched to a gene: 7. CDR3 sequence (DNA): TGTGCCAGCAGACAGACAGGGCCCGACACTGAAGCTTTCTTT. It encodes CASRQTGPDTEAFF.

This chain connects TRBV9 to TRBJ1-6; the match to TRBD1 covers 8 bases. Germline CDR1 and CDR2: SGDLS and YYNGEE. V gave up 3 bases and J gave up 7 bases; unmatched junction bases: 6. The CDR3 length is 15 residues. The CDR3 sequence is CASSERTGINSPLHF. CDR3 bases: TGTGCCAGCAGCGAACGGACAGGGATAAATTCACCCCTCCACTTT.

The rearrangement joins TRBV19 to TRBJ1-1; D call uncertain. V was cut by 7 bases and J by 3 bases, with 15 bases left in between. The CDR3 is made up of 14 amino acids. Germline V gene lookup returns CDR1 LNHDA and CDR2 SQIVND (reference sequence). CDR3 residues: CASNFPLGHTEAFF. The CDR3 coding sequence is TGTGCCAGTAACTTTCCCTTGGGCCACACTGAAGCTTTCTTT. Using reference TRBV19 and TRBJ1-1 for the parts outside the CDR3, the full variable domain is DGGITQSPKYLFRKEGQNVTLSCEQNLNHDAMYWYRQDPGQGLRLIYYSQIVNDFQKGDIAEGYSVSREKKESFPLTVTSAQKNPTAFYLCASNFPLGHTEAFFGQGTRLTVV.

This chain connects TRBV5-1 to TRBJ1-6; TRBD1 agrees at 8 bases. Germline CDR1 reads SGHRS; CDR2 reads YFSETQ. This CDR3 is built from 15 residues. The junction had 3 bases not matched to a gene; V was cut back by 0 bases and J by 7 bases. The CDR3 DNA is TGCGCCAGCAGCTTGGGCAGGGGGCCGAATTCACCCCTCCACTTT. Amino acids: CASSLGRGPNSPLHF.